This T cell receptor (beta chain) was sequenced for a study of OX40 agonist ivuxolimab in advanced cancers. Using immunoSEQ multiplex PCR, the repertoire was profiled, and TCRdb retains in-frame clones only, with some absent. The sample yields about 69,000 clones, about 80% seen once. The TCR comes from an adult with an advanced solid tumor such as melanoma, head and neck, liver or kidney cancer. The input for sequencing was CD4+ or CD8+ T cells sorted from blood, taken in a trial of the OX40 agonist ivuxolimab.

The CDR3 is CASSNQGRGNEKLFF. The CDR3 DNA reads as TGTGCCAGTAGTAACCAGGGACGGGGCAATGAAAAACTGTTTTTT. The V gene is TRBV19, the J gene TRBJ1-4; TRBD1 is a possible D gene (5 bases). Trimming shortened V by 4 bases and J by 5 bases, and 14 bases separated the two germline ends. In germline, CDR1 is LNHDA, CDR2 SQIVND (reference sequence). This CDR3 comprises 15 residues.